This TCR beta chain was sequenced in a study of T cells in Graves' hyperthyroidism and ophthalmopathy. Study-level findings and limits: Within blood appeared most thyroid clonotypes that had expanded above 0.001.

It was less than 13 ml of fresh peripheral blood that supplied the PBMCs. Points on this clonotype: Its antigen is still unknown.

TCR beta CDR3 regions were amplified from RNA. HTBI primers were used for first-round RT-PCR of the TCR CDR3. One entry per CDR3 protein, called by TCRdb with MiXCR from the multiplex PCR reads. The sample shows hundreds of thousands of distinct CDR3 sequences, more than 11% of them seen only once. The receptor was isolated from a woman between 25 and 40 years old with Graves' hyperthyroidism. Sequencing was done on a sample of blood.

DNA for the CDR3: TGTGCCAGCAGCTATAACAGGGGGACCATTAATTCACCCCTCCACTTT. Amino acids: CASSYNRGTINSPLHF. This chain connects TRBV7-8 to TRBJ1-6, with 8 bases lining up with TRBD1. Germline V gene data show CDR1 as SGHVS and CDR2 as FQNEAQ. After removal of 4 bases from V and 6 bases from J, the junction contained 8 bases not matched to a gene. The CDR3 is 16 amino acids.